The next 8 T cell receptor beta chains were all read from a single sample in a study of blood T cells in healthy people across ages. It was with a sample-barcoded 5' primer and a J-beta primer mix that a second PCR of roughly 6 to 11 cycles was run. TCRdb reanalysed the 5' RACE reads using MiXCR and keeps one entry per CDR3 protein. This table has approximately 780,000 distinct CDR3 sequences, around 24% appearing once. These data were also reused for a study on T cells of mothers and their children.

The specimen sequenced was blood. These receptors all come from a boy aged 10-17 years in good health.

J is TRBJ2-3 and V is TRBV28, with TRBD2 identical over 8 bases. From germline, CDR1 is MDHEN and CDR2 SYDVKM. With V trimmed by 7 bases and J by 6 bases, 9 bases remained unmatched. The CDR3 consists of 14 residues. CDR3 sequence reads: CASKRGGWADTQYF. DNA of the CDR3: TGTGCCAGCAAACGCGGGGGGTGGGCGGATACGCAGTATTTT.

J is TRBJ2-5 and V is TRBV14; possible D gene TRBD2, 5 bases. Germline assignment: CDR1 SGHDN and CDR2 FVKESK. This CDR3 contains 15 residues. V was pared by 4 bases and J by 2 bases, with 14 bases between. CDR3 bases: TGTGCCAGCAGCCCGGGGATCCCGGTTCAAGAGACCCAGTACTTC. This sequence encodes CASSPGIPVQETQYF.

The chain employs TRBV5-1 and TRBJ1-1; 7 bases line up with TRBD1. The V gene's germline CDR1 is SGHRS and CDR2 YFSETQ. The CDR3 contains 13 residues. With V trimmed by 0 bases and J by 8 bases, 4 bases remained unmatched. The CDR3 coding sequence is TGCGCCAGCAGCTTGGAGGGGGCCCAGGAAGCTTTCTTT. It is translated as CASSLEGAQEAFF. Based on the CDR3 plus reference TRBV5-1 and TRBJ1-1, the full variable domain is KAGVTQTPRYLIKTRGQQVTLSCSPISGHRSVSWYQQTPGQGLQFLFEYFSETQRNKGNFPGRFSGRQFSNSRSEMNVSTLELGDSALYLCASSLEGAQEAFFGQGTRLTVV.

This clonotype was observed a few times. DNA of the CDR3: TGTGCCAGCAGTTTAGAACAGTTTAATTCACCCCTCCACTTT. As protein: CASSLEQFNSPLHF. The chain is built from TRBV12-3 or TRBV12-4 and TRBJ1-6, with D uncertain. The CDR3 is made up of 14 amino acids. Trimming removed 1 base from V and 6 bases from J, with 7 bases in between.

A note on this clonotype: Germline and junction disagree at one end, which may indicate a read error. The chain couples TRBV20-1 to TRBJ1-2; D gene ambiguous. Germline V gene sequence: CDR1 DFQATT, CDR2 SNEGSKA (reference sequence). CDR3 length: 15 residues. This CDR3 reads CSARGSKLANYGYTF. CDR3 bases: TGCAGCGCTAGAGGGTCCAAGCTAGCTAACTATGGCTACACCTTC.

This clonotype has at least ten counts. This rearrangement joins TRBV6-5 to TRBJ2-5, with D tentatively TRBD2 (5 bases). The CDR3 spans 11 residues. CDR1 and CDR2 (germline): MNHEY, SVGAGI. Trimming removed 6 bases from V and 5 bases from J, with 7 bases in between. The CDR3 DNA sequence: TGTGCCAGCAGGCGAGGGGAGACCCAGTACTTC. Amino acids: CASRRGETQYF.

With regard to this clonotype: With a much larger clone just one base away, this may be a read error. The chain is built from TRBV5-1 and TRBJ2-1; 11 positions match TRBD2. The CDR3 covers 15 residues. CDR1 SGHRS and CDR2 YFSETQ come from the germline V gene. This CDR3 reads CAGSLVAGGPREQFF. CDR3 DNA sequence: TGCGCCGGCAGCTTGGTAGCGGGGGGGCCGCGAGAGCAGTTCTTC.

V gene TRBV9 combines with J gene TRBJ2-5; D possibly corresponds to TRBD1 (5 bases). Near its end, the DNA agrees better with TRBJ2-7, so the J call may be wrong. The CDR3 has 15 residues. Germline V gene lookup returns CDR1 SGDLS and CDR2 YYNGEE. CDR3 DNA: TGTGCCAGCAGCGTAGAAGGGGATCCAGCCTACGAGCAGTACTTC. Translation: CASSVEGDPAYEQYF.